The sequence of this TCR beta chain was determined in a study of OX40 agonist ivuxolimab in advanced cancers. Whole-study context: Intravenous ivuxolimab at 0.01 to 10 mg/kg was given to patients every 2 weeks. Cohort: 80% to 85% men, mean age 60, aged roughly 23 to 79.

Per germline, CDR1 KGHSY and CDR2 FQNENV. There are 15 residues in the CDR3. With 2 bases removed from V and 4 bases from J, the gap between germline ends came to 14 bases. Clones were sequenced by immunoSEQ multiplex PCR, and TCRdb holds only the in-frame ones, with some missing. The sample holds under 85,000 clones; approximately 78% are singletons and the top ten take 4.5% to 6%. The sequencing here drew on CD4+ or CD8+ T cells sorted from blood, taken in a trial of the OX40 agonist ivuxolimab. The chain uses TRBV16 and TRBJ1-1; D might be TRBD1 (5 bases). The TCR comes from an adult with an advanced solid tumor such as melanoma, head and neck, liver or kidney cancer. The CDR3 protein is CASSQRRGGGTEAFF. As DNA, the CDR3 is TGTGCCAGCAGCCAACGGAGGGGAGGAGGCACTGAAGCTTTCTTT. Drawing the rest from reference TRBV16 and TRBJ1-1, the complete variable domain is GEEVAQTPKHLVRGEGQKAKLYCAPIKGHSYVFWYQQVLKNEFKFLISFQNENVFDETGMPKERFSAKCLPNSPCSLEIQATKLEDSAVYFCASSQRRGGGTEAFFGQGTRLTVV.